The TCR beta chain described here comes from a study of response to subunit inactivated influenza vaccine. General study results and limits: Researchers suggested that each seasonal influenza vaccination recruits few new T cells.

Germline lookup yields CDR1 SGHKS and CDR2 YYEKEE (reference sequence). The V and J ends lost 2 bases and 3 bases respectively, with 4 bases between them. The CDR3 loop spans 12 amino acids. TCRdb processed the RT-PCR reads anew with MiXCR; each CDR3 protein has one entry. The repertoire holds approximately 680,000 distinct CDR3 sequences, with around a sixth as singletons. This clonotype was observed a handful of times. Antigen specificity is unknown. This specimen was PBMCs from blood, taken about 13 days after vaccination. The chain couples TRBV5-5 to TRBJ2-3; D gene unclear. The sequence was obtained from a man in his fifties or sixties who received an inactivated influenza vaccine. CDR3 DNA: TGTGCCAGCAGCTTCACGACAGATACGCAGTATTTT. Its protein product is CASSFTTDTQYF.